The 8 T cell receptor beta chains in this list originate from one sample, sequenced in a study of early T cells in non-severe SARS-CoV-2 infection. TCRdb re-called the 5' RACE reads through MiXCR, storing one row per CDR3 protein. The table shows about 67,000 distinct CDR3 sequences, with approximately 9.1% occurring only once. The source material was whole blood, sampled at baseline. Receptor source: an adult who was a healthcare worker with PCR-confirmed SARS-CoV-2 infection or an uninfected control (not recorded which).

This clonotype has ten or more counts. The DNA for the CDR3 is TGTGCCAGCAGTTACTCGACCAGATACGCGAACACCGGGGAGCTGTTTTTT. Protein sequence: CASSYSTRYANTGELFF. The chain employs TRBV6-5 and TRBJ2-2, with D unclear. V was pared by 0 bases and J by 0 bases, with 11 bases between. Germline lookup yields CDR1 MNHEY and CDR2 SVGAGI. This CDR3 spans 17 amino acids.

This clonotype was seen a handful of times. DNA for the CDR3: TGTGCCAGCAGTTCTAATTCACCCCTCCACTTT. This gives the protein CASSSNSPLHF. The chain links TRBV28 to TRBJ1-6; D is unclear. This CDR3 has 11 residues. The germline gives CDR1 MDHEN, CDR2 SYDVKM. V was pared by 4 bases and J by 6 bases, with 1 base between.

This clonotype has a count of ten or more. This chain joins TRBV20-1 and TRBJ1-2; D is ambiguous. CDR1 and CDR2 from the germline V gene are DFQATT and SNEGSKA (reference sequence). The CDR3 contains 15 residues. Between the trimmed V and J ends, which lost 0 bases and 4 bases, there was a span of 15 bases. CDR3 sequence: CSARDSRVGIYGYTF. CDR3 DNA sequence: TGCAGTGCTAGAGATAGCCGGGTTGGAATCTATGGCTACACCTTC.

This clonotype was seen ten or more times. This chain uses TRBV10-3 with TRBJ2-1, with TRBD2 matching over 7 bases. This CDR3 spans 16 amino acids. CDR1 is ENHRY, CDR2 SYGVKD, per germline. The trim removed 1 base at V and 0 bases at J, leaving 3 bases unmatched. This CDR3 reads CAISEFGGSSYNEQFF. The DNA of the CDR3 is TGTGCCATCAGTGAGTTCGGGGGGAGCTCCTACAATGAGCAGTTCTTC.

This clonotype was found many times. The CDR3, as DNA: TGTGCCAGCAGTGGGATGACTAGCGGGAGCTCCTACAATGAGCAGTTCTTC. It is translated as CASSGMTSGSSYNEQFF. V usage is TRBV6-1 and J usage is TRBJ2-1; 12 bases match TRBD2. Germline values: CDR1 MNHNS, CDR2 SASEGT. Trimming cost V 4 bases and J 0 bases; bases outside gene matches: 4. CDR3 length: 17 residues.

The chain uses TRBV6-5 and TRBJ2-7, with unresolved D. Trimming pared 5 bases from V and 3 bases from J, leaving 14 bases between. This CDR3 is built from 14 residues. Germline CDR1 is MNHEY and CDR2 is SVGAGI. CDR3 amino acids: CASSRHLTDYEQYF. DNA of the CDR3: TGTGCCAGCAGTCGGCACCTTACGGACTACGAGCAGTACTTC.

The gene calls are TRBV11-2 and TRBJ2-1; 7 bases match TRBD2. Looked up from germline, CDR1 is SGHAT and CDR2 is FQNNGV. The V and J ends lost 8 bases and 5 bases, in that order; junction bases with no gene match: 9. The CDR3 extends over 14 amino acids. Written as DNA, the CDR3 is TGTGCCAGCCTTGTTGCGGGAGTTCACAATGAGCAGTTCTTC. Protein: CASLVAGVHNEQFF.

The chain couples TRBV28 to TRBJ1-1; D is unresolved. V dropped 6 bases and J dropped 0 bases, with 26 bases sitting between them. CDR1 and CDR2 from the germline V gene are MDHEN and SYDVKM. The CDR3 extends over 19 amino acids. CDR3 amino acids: CASRFPGFGGSGLNTEAFF. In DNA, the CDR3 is TGTGCCAGCAGGTTCCCTGGATTTGGCGGATCCGGATTGAACACTGAAGCTTTCTTT.